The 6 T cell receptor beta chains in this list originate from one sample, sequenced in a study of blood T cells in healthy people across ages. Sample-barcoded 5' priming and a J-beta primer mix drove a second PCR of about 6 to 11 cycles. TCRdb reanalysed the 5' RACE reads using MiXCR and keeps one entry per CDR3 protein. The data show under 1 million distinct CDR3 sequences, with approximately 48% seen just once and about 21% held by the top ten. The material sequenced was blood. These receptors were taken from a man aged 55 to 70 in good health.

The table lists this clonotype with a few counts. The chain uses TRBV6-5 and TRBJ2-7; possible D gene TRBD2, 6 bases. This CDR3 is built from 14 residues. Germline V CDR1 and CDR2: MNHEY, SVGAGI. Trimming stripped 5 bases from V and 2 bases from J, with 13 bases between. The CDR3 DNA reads TGTGCCAGCAGTCGACAGCCGGGGGCCTACGAGCAGTACTTC. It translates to CASSRQPGAYEQYF.

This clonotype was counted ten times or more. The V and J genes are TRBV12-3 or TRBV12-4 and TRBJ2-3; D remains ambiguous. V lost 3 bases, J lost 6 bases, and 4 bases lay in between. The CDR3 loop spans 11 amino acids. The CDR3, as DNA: TGTGCCAGCAGTTTTCGGGATACGCAGTATTTT. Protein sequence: CASSFRDTQYF.

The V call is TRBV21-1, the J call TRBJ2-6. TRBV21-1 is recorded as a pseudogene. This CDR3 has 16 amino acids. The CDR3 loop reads CASSKIKVSGANVLTF. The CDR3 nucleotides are TGTGCCAGCAGCAAAATAAAAGTCTCTGGGGCCAACGTCCTGACTTTC.

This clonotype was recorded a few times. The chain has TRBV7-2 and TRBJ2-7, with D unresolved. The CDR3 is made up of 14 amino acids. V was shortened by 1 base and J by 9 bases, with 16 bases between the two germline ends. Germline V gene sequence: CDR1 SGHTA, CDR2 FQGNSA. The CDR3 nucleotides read TGTGCCAGCAGCTTAGGCCCCTCGGACGGTCGGCAGTACTTC. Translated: CASSLGPSDGRQYF.

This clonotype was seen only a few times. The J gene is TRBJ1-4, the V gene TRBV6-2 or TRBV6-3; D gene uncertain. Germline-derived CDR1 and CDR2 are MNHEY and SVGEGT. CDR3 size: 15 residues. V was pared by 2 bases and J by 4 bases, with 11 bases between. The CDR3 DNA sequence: TGTGCCAGCAGTTACGATTTCGGAGTTAATGAAAAACTGTTTTTT. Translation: CASSYDFGVNEKLFF.

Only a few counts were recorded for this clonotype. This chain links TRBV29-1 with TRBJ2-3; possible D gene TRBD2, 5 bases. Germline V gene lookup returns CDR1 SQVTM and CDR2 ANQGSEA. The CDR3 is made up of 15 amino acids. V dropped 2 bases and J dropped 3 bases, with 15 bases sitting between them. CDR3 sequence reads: CSVEKDPRVTDTQYF. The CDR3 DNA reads TGCAGCGTTGAAAAGGACCCGAGGGTAACAGATACGCAGTATTTT.